This T cell receptor beta chain was documented in a study of identifying expanded T cells in peripheral blood. Germline V gene sequence: CDR1 MNHEY, CDR2 SVGAGI. This CDR3 comprises 14 residues. The ends lost 6 bases at V and 10 bases at J; junction bases unmatched: 10. Study results and caveats: Two-week clone count variance significantly increased as total template count grew.

TCRdb's table, derived via immunoSEQ multiplex PCR, lists solely in-frame clones and lacks some. This sample has 85,000 to 100,000 clones; approximately 89% occur once, and the top ten carry 3% to 4%. With respect to this clone: Antigen specificity is unknown.

Sequencing was performed on blood. This sequence was found in a person aged 18 to 75 in good health. The chain carries TRBV6-5 and TRBJ1-4, with 8 bases identical to TRBD1. DNA of the CDR3: TGTGCCAGCAGGTCCGTGTTAACAGGGGGAAAACTGTTTTTT. It translates to CASRSVLTGGKLFF.